This T cell receptor beta chain was identified during a study of T cell responses to AZD1222 COVID-19 vaccine (dated by TCRdb to about 2021). Some background on the complete study: AZD1222 recipients with second doses at about 4 weeks or about 12 weeks were pooled, because spike-specific TCR depth and breadth did not differ between schedules. TCR sequencing was performed for about 250 trial participants, of whom roughly 200 were given two doses of AZD1222 and around 26 were given two doses of MenACWY control vaccine. Enrollment into the trials was organized by age into subgroups of 18-55, 56-69 and 70-plus years, and those subgroups contained roughly 150, 30 and 60 TCR-sequenced participants, respectively.

This specimen's time point label, per the study, means: baseline before first vaccination. Vaccinee samples came from UK trials COV001 and COV002, including a single-blind randomized controlled phase 2/3 trial of AZD1222 (ChAdOx1 nCoV-19) in healthy adults. For TCRbeta chain sequencing, PBMC samples were collected from trial participants at day 0 and at day 28 after the second dose. Germline trimming amounts to 5 bases on V and 4 bases on J, with 11 as the count of junction bases outside the gene matches. In the germline V gene, CDR1 corresponds to SGHNT and CDR2 to YENEEA. The CDR3, cysteine through phenylalanine, is 16 amino acids long. The retained sequence is limited to the CDR3, 48 bases, with the frame set at the first base. What the research found in general, with its limitations: Reportedly, almost half of the unique spike-specific TCRs recognized epitopes lying outside the regions that are mutated in the B.1.351 and B.1.1.7 variants. No day 14 peak-response samples were available, so repertoires were characterized only after the peak T cell response. Participants were mostly white British, with more females than males. The authors suggested clonal diversity may have been underestimated. Only 5 to 7 AZD1222 recipients were SARS-CoV-2 seropositive at baseline, limiting conclusions about previously exposed vaccinees. The 56-69-year group was small, and its depth increase did not reach significance, likely because of low power. Vaccine-associated CD4 TCRs spanned the whole spike protein, with dominant responses in regions 160-218 and 743-854. After two AZD1222 doses, spike-specific TCR breadth and depth were significantly higher than at day 0 and than in MenACWY recipients.

The CDR3 regions of human TCRbeta chains were analyzed by immunosequencing. In the authors' own workflow: Repertoire TCRs were matched against a reference library of SARS-CoV-2-specific TCRs generated with the MIRA antigen-specificity platform. Breadth was defined as the fraction of unique TCRs that were SARS-CoV-2-associated, and depth was defined as the fraction of total T cells that were SARS-CoV-2-associated. Using the MIRA data, every spike-specific TCR was mapped to the spike region that the TCR reacted to and assigned to either a CD4 or a CD8 class. Log10-transformed breadth and depth values were compared by one-way ANOVA with Sidak's multiple comparisons tests. What TCRdb holds here is the immuneACCESS table cut down to in-frame rearrangements. Part of the clones is not present; checked against another copy, under half of the missing clones reflect an unresolved V gene, and the others are unexplained. That table supplies the V and J calls and clone size; D and trimming were determined from the DNA. Across this sample there are 150,000 to 180,000 clones, with 88% seen only once. The ten largest clones add up to around 3.1% of the sample.

About this clone itself: Its antigen target is currently unknown. No much larger clonotype is one base removed from it; base qualities were not supplied.

The receptor was derived from an adult in good health. The chain is made from TRBV11-3 and TRBJ2-3; 8 middle bases align to TRBD2. The sample in question was peripheral blood, obtained on day 0 of AZD1222 vaccination. The nucleotide sequence reads as follows: TGTGCCAGCAGCCTCTACGGGGGGGCCGGGCCAGATACGCAGTATTTT. This is translated as CASSLYGGAGPDTQYF.